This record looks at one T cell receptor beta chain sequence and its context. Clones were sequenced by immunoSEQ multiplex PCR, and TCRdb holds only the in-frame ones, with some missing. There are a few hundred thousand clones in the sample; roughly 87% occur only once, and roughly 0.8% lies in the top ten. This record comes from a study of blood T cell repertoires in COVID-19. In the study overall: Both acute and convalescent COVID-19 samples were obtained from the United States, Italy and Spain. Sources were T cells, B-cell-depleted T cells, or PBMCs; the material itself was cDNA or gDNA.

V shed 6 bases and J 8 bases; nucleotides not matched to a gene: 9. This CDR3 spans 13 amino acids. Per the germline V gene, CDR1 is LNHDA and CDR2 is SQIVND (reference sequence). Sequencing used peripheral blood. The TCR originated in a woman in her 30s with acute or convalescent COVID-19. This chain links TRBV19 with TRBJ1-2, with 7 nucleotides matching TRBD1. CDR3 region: CASREQGSWGYTF. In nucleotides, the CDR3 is TGTGCCAGTAGGGAACAGGGGTCTTGGGGCTACACCTTC.